The table lists the clone carrying this TCR beta chain with a count of one. Enrollees, roughly 18 to 89 years old, lived in about two dozen US areas. Cohort placement rested on clinical history that participants reported themselves. Exposed participants encountered a COVID-19 case during the 2 weeks preceding study entry. This sample is drawn from a study of blood T cell repertoires in COVID-19. For the study at large: PBMCs, B-cell-depleted T cells, or T cells provided the cDNA or gDNA that made up the material.

Here immunoSEQ multiplex PCR was the method, and the copy in TCRdb shows in-frame clones only, minus some. The data contain approximately 200,000 clones, less than 90% of them singletons. Trimming cost V 5 bases and J 7 bases, with 26 bases left between them. The CDR3 spans 18 residues. Germline CDR1 reads MNHEY; CDR2 reads SMNVEV (reference sequence). The rearrangement joins TRBV27 to TRBJ2-2; TRBD2 is a possible D gene (6 bases). The sample consisted of PBMCs or T cells enriched from blood (not recorded which). This clonotype was obtained from a woman in her twenties or thirties who had been exposed to COVID-19. The CDR3 reads CASSTDISRPIGGGELFF. In DNA form, the CDR3 reads TGTGCCAGCAGTACGGACATTTCGAGGCCCATCGGGGGCGGGGAGCTGTTTTTT.